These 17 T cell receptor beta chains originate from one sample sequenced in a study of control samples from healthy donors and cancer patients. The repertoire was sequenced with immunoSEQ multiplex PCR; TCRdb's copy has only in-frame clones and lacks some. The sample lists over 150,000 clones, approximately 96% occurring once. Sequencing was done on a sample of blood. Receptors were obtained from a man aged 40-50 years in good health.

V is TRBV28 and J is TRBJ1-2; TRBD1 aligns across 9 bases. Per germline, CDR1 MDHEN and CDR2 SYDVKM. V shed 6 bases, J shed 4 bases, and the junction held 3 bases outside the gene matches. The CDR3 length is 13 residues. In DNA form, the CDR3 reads TGTGCCAGCAGCCGGGACAGGGCCTATGGCTACACCTTC. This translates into CASSRDRAYGYTF.

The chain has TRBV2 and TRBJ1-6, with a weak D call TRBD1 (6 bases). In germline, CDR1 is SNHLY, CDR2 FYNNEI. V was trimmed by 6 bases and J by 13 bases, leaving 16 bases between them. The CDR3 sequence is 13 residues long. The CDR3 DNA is TGTGCCAGCAGCGCGGATTACAGGGCGCCCCTCCACTTT. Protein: CASSADYRAPLHF.

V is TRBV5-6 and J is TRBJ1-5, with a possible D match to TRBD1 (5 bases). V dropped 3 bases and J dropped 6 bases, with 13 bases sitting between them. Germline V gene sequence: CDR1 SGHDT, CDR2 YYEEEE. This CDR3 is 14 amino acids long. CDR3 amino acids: CASSSGGAVQPQHF. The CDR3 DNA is TGTGCCAGCAGCTCGGGGGGAGCTGTTCAGCCCCAGCATTTT.

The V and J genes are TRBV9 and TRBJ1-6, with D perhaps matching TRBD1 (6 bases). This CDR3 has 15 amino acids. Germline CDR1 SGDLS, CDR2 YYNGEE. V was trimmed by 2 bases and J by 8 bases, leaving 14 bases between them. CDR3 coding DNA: TGTGCCAGCAGCGTCCGGGACACTTATGATTCACCCCTCCACTTT. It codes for CASSVRDTYDSPLHF.

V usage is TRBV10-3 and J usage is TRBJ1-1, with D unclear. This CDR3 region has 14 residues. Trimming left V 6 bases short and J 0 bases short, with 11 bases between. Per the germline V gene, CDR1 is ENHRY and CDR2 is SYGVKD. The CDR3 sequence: CAISDRHMNTEAFF. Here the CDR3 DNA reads TGTGCCATCAGCGATCGACACATGAACACTGAAGCTTTCTTT.

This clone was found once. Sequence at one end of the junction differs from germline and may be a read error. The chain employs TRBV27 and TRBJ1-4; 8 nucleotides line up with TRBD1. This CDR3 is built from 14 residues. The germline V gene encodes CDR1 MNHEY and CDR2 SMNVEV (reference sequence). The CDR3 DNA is TGTGCCAGCAGCAGCGACAGGGGAAATGAAGAACTGTTTTTT. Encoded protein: CASSSDRGNEELFF.

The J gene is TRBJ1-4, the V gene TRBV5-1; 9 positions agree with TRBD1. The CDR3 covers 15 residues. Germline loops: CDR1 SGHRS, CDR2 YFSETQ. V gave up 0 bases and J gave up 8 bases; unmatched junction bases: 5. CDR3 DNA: TGCGCCAGCAGCTTGGGGACAGGGGCCGGGGAAAAACTGTTTTTT. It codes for CASSLGTGAGEKLFF.

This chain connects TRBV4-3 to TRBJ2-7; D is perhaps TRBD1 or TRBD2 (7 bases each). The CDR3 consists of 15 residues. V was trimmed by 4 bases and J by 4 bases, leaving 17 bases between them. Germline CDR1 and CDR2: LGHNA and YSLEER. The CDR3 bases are TGCGCCAGCAGCCTGGGGAGGGGGCCGATATACGAGCAGTACTTC. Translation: CASSLGRGPIYEQYF.

CDR3 coding DNA: TGTGCCAGCAGTGTGATTGGAGACGGGGAGCAGTACTTC. This encodes CASSVIGDGEQYF. V is TRBV2 and J is TRBJ2-7; no definite D call. The CDR3 has 13 residues. In germline, CDR1 is SNHLY, CDR2 FYNNEI. Trimming pared 4 bases from V and 7 bases from J, leaving 14 bases between.

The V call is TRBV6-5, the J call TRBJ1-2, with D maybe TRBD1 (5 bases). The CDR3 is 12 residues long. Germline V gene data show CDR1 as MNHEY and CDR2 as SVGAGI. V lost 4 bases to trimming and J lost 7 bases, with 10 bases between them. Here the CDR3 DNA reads TGTGCCAGCAGTTCGGGGCACAGTGGCTACACCTTC. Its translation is CASSSGHSGYTF.

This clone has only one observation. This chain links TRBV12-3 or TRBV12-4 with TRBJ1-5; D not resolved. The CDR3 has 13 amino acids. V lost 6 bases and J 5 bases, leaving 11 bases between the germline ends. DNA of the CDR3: TGTGCCAGCAGCGCAGCATTATATCAGCCCCAGCATTTT. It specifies CASSAALYQPQHF.

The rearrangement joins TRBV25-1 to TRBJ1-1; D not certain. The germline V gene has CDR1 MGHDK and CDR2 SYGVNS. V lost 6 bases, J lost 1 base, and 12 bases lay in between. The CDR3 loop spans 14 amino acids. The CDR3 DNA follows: TGTGCCAGCAGCCCGGGAAGTGGGAACACTGAAGCTTTCTTT. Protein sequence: CASSPGSGNTEAFF.

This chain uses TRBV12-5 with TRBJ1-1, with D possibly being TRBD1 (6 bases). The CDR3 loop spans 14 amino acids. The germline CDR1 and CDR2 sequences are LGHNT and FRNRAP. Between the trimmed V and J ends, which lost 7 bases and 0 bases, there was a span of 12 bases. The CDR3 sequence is CASAAGTLNTEAFF. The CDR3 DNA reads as TGTGCTAGTGCAGCAGGGACACTGAACACTGAAGCTTTCTTT.

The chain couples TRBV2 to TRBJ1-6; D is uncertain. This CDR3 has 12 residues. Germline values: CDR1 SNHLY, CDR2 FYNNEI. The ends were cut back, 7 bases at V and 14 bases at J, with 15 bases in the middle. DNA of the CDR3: TGTGCCAGCACCGGTTCGTCGAAGACCCTCCACTTT. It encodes CASTGSSKTLHF.

The CDR3 loop reads CASSLTSGVADTQYF. The CDR3 bases are TGCGCCAGCAGCTTGACTAGCGGGGTCGCAGATACGCAGTATTTT. The chain employs TRBV5-1 and TRBJ2-3; 10 nucleotides match TRBD2. The germline V gene encodes CDR1 SGHRS and CDR2 YFSETQ. The CDR3 is 15 amino acids. V was pared by 1 base and J by 4 bases, with 3 bases of the junction left unmatched.

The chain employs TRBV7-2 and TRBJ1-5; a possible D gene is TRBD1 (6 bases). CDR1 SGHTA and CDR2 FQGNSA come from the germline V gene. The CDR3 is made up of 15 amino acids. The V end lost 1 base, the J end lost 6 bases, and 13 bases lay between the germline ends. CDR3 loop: CASSLVGGRSQPQHF. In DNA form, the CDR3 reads TGTGCCAGCAGCTTAGTTGGGGGGCGCAGTCAGCCCCAGCATTTT. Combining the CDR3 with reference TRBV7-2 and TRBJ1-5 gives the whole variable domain GAGVSQSPSNKVTEKGKDVELRCDPISGHTALYWYRQSLGQGLEFLIYFQGNSAPDKSGLPSDRFSAERTGGSVSTLTIQRTQQEDSAVYLCASSLVGGRSQPQHFGDGTRLSIL.

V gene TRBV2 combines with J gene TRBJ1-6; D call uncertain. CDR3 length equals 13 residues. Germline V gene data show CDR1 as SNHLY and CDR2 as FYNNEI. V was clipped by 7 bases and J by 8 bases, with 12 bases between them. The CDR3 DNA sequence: TGTGCCAGCAATCCCTCTAATGATTCACCCCTCCACTTT. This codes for CASNPSNDSPLHF.